This record looks at one TCR beta chain sequence and its context. Germline V gene sequence: CDR1 SGHRS, CDR2 YFSETQ. Trimming removed 4 bases from V and 7 bases from J; junction bases left unmatched: 5. The length of the CDR3 is 13 residues. This sample is drawn from a study of blood T cell repertoires in COVID-19. The assay was immunoSEQ multiplex PCR, and TCRdb's table has in-frame clones only and misses some. In the table there are 40,000 to 50,000 clones, about four fifths of which are singletons. This sequence originates from a woman older than 75 with acute or convalescent COVID-19. Sequencing was carried out using peripheral blood. This chain connects TRBV5-1 to TRBJ1-3, with 7 bases aligning to TRBD1. As DNA, the CDR3 is TGCGCCAGCAGCGTGGGACAGTCGAACACCATATATTTT. As protein: CASSVGQSNTIYF.